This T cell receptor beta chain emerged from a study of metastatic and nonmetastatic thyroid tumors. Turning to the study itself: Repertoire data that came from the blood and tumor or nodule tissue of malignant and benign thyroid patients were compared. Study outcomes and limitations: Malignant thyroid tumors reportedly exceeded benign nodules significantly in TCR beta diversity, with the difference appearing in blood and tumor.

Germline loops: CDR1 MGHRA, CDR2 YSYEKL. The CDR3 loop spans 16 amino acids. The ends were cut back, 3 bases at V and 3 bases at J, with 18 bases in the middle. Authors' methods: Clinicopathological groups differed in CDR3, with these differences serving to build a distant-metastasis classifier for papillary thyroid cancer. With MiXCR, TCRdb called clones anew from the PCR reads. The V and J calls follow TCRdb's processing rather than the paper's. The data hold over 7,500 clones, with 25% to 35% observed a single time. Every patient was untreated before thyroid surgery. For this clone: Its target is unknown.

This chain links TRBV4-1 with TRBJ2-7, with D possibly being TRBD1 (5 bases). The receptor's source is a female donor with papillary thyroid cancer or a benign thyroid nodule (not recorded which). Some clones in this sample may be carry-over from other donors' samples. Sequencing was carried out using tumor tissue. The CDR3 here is CASSQGLRGWIYEQYF. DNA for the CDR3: TGCGCCAGCAGCCAGGGTCTTAGGGGCTGGATCTACGAGCAGTACTTC.